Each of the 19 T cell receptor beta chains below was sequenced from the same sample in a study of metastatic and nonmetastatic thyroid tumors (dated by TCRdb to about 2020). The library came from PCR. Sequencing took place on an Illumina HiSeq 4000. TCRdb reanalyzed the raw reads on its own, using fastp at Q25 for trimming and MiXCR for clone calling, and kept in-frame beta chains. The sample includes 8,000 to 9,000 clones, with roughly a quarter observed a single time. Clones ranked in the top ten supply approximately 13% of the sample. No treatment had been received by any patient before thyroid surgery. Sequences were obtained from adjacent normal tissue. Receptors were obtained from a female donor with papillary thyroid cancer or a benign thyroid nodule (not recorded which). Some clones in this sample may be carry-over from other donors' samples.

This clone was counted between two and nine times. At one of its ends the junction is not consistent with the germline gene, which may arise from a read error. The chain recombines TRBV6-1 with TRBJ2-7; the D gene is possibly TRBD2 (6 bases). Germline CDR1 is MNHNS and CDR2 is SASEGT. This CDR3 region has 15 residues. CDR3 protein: CASREGPGSYYEQYF. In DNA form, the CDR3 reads TGTGCCAGCAGGGAAGGTCCCGGGAGTTATTACGAGCAGTACTTC.

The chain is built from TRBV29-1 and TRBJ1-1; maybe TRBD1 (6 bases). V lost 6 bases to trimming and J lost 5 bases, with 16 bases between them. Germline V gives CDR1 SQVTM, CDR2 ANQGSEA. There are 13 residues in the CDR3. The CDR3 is CSVGTGTPTEAFF. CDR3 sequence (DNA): TGCAGCGTGGGCACAGGGACCCCTACTGAAGCTTTCTTT.

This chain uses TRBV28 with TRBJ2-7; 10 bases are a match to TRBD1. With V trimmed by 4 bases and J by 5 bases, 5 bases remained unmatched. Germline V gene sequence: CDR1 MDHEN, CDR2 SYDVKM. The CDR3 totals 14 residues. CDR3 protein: CASSYGTGADEQYF. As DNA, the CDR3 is TGTGCCAGCAGTTACGGGACAGGGGCCGACGAGCAGTACTTC. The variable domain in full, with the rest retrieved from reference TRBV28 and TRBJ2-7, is DVKVTQSSRYLVKRTGEKVFLECVQDMDHENMFWYRQDPGLGLRLIYFSYDVKMKEKGDIPEGYSVSREKKERFSLILESASTNQTSMYLCASSYGTGADEQYFGPGTRLTVT.

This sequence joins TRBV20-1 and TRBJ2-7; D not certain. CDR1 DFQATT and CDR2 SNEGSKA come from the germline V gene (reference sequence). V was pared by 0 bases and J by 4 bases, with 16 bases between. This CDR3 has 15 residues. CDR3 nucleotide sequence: TGCAGTGCTAGAGATCATGGGGAAGGGAAATACGAGCAGTACTTC. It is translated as CSARDHGEGKYEQYF.

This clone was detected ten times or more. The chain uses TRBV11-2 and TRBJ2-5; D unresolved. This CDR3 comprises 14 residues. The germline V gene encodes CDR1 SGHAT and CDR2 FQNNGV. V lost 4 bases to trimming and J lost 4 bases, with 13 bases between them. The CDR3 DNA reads TGTGCCAGCAGCTATACCGGACGGCGAGAGACCCAGTACTTC. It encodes CASSYTGRRETQYF.

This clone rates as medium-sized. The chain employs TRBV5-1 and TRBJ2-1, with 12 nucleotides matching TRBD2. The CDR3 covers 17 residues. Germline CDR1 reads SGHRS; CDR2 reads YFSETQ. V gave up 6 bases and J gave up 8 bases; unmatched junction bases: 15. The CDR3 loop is CASTPEASGRASHEQFF. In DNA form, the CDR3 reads TGCGCCAGCACCCCGGAGGCTAGCGGGAGGGCCTCCCATGAGCAGTTCTTC.

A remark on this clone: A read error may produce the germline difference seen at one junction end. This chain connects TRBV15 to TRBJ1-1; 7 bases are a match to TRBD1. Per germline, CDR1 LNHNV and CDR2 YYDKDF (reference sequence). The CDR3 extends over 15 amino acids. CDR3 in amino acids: CDTSRVEGAPGEPFF. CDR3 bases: TGTGACACCAGCAGAGTTGAGGGGGCGCCAGGTGAACCTTTCTTT.

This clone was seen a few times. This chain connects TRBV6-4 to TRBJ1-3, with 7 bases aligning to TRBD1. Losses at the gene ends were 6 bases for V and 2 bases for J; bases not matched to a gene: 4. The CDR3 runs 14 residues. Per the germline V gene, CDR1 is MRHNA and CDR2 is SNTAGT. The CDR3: CASSSQGAGNTIYF. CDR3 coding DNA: TGTGCCAGCAGCTCGCAGGGGGCTGGAAACACCATATATTTT.

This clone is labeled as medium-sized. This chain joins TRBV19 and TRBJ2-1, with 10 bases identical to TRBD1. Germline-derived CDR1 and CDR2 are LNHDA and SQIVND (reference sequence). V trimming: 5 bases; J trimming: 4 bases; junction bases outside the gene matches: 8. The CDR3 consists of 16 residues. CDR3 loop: CASSRRDRGPYNEQFF. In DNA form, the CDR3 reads TGTGCCAGTAGTCGAAGGGACAGGGGTCCATACAATGAGCAGTTCTTC.

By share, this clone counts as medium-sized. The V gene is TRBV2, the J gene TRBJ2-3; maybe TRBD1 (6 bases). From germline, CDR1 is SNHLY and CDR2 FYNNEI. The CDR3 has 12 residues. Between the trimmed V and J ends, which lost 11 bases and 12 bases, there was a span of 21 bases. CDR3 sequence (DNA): TGTGCCGGTCAGTGGGATGTGGGACACCAGTATTTT. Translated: CAGQWDVGHQYF.

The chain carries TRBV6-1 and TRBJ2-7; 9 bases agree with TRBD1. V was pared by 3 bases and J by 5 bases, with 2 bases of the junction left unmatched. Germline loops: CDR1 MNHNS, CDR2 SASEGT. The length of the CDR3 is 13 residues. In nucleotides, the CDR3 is TGTGCCAGCAGTGAGGGACAGGGTAACGAGCAGTACTTC. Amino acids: CASSEGQGNEQYF.

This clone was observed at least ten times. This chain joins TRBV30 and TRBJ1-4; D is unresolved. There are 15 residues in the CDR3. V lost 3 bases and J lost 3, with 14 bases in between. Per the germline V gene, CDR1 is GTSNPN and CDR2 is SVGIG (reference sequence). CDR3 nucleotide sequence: TGTGCCTGGAGACCCGAAGGGCGGGCTAATGAAAAACTGTTTTTT. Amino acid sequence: CAWRPEGRANEKLFF.

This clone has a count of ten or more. The DNA for the CDR3 is TGCAGCGTTGGGAACGGACACCACACTGAGCAGTTCTTC. Protein: CSVGNGHHTEQFF. The V and J genes are TRBV29-1 and TRBJ2-1; D perhaps matches TRBD1 (5 bases). Germline V gene data show CDR1 as SQVTM and CDR2 as ANQGSEA. With 4 bases removed from V and 9 bases from J, the gap between germline ends came to 16 bases. The CDR3 loop spans 13 amino acids.

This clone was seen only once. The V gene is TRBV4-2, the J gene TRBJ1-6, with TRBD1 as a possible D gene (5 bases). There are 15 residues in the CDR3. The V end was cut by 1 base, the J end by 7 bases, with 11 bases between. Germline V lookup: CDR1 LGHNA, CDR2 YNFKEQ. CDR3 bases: TGTGCCAGCAGCCAAGGGGGTGGGGGGAATTCACCCCTCCACTTT. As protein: CASSQGGGGNSPLHF.

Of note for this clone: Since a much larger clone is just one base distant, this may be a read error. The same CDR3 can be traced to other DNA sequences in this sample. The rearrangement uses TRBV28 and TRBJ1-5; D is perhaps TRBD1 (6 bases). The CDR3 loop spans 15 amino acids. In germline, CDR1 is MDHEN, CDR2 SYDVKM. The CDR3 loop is CASSFPGHSSQPQHF. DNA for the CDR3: TGTGCCAGCAGTTTTCCGGGACATAGCAGTCAGCCGCAGCATTTT.

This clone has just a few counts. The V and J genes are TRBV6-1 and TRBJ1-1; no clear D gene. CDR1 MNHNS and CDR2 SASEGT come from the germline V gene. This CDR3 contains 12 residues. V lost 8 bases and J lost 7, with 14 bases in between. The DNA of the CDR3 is TGTGCCAGCCTCAACCCCGGGGTTGAAGCTTTCTTT. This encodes CASLNPGVEAFF.

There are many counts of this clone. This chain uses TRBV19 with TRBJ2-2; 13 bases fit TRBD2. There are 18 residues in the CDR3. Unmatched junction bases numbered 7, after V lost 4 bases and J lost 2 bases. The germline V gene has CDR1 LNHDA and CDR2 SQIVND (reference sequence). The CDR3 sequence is CASSTEGLAGSNTGELFF. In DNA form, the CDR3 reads TGTGCCAGTAGTACAGAGGGACTAGCGGGAAGCAACACCGGGGAGCTGTTTTTT.

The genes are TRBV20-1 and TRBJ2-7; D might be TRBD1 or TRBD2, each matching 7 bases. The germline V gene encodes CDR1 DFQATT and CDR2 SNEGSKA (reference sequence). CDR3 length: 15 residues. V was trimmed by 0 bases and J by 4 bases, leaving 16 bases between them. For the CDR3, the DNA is TGCAGTGCTAGAGATCGCGGGAGACAGGGATACGAGCAGTACTTC. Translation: CSARDRGRQGYEQYF.

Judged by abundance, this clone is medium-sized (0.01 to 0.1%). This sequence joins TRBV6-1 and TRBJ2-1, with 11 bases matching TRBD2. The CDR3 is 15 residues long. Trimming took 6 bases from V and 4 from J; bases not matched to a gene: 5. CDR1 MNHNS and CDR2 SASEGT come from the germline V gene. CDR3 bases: TGTGCCAGCAGCTCTAGCGGGAGGAATTACAATGAGCAGTTCTTC. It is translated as CASSSSGRNYNEQFF.